This T cell receptor beta chain was recorded in a study of OX40 agonist ivuxolimab in advanced cancers. Notes on the research overall: Ivuxolimab was an agonistic, fully human IgG2 monoclonal antibody directed against OX40 (CD134), a costimulatory receptor. Intravenous ivuxolimab was administered to patients every 2 weeks at six dose levels: 0.01, 0.1, 0.3, 1.5, 3 and 10 mg/kg. Among the approximately 50 dose-escalation patients, approximately 20 had hepatocellular carcinoma, some 15 melanoma, 9 renal cell carcinoma and 9 head and neck cancer. A male proportion of almost 85% and a mean age of roughly 55 years, ranging from about 20 to 79, were recorded for the dose-escalation cohort. Patients were allowed to have had prior anti-PD-1, anti-PD-L1 or anti-CTLA-4 therapy, and around 43% of the dose-escalation patients had been treated with checkpoint inhibitors. Three dose-escalation patients achieved partial responses, one with hepatocellular carcinoma and two with cutaneous melanoma. The point of sequencing TCRbeta in the periphery was to test whether ivuxolimab changed TCR sequence diversity and drove clonal T-cell expansion. The paper reports the monotherapy dose-escalation portion (N = 52 patients) of the phase I ivuxolimab trial. Study-wide conclusions, independent of this receptor: After ivuxolimab, CD8+ T cells had more expanded clones than CD4+ T cells on average. Which antigens the clonally expanded peripheral T cells were specific for was not determined. In the 0.1-3.0 mg/kg groups, partial responders had among the lowest normalized peripheral clonal expansion, particularly in CD8+ T cells. At doses of 0.1 to 3.0 mg/kg, clonal expansion of both CD4+ and CD8+ blood T cells was observed from baseline to week 6. Low levels of normalized T-cell clonal expansion were also seen in some patients who did not respond.

The trial excluded patients who had a history of autoimmune disease or who were on systemic immunosuppression. Peripheral blood for TCR sequencing was collected from all dose cohorts at baseline, on cycle 4 day 1, and on cycle 7 day 1. Samples were obtained from an open-label, multicenter, first-in-human phase I dose-escalation trial of ivuxolimab. Adults with locally advanced or metastatic melanoma, renal cell, hepatocellular, or head and neck squamous cell carcinoma were enrolled in the trial. Before TCR sequencing, CD4+ T cells and CD8+ T cells were sorted from peripheral blood as separate populations. Note on this clone: It has no known antigen specificity. The sample holds no much larger clone one base away, and base qualities are not on file.

Genomic DNA was extracted from sorted cells for sequencing of the TCRbeta CDR3 region. The immunoSEQ Assay was used to sequence the TCRbeta CDR3 regions. Not all clones reach the TCRdb copy of this immuneACCESS table, which keeps in-frame sequences only. Checked studies attribute under half of the gap to unresolved V genes and leave the rest unexplained. The sample data list tens of thousands of clones, and over 80% of these were observed just once. The ten largest clones take up about 0.53% of the sample. As encoded in the germline V gene, CDR1 is MNHNS while CDR2 is SASEGT. V was cut back by 4 bases and J by 7 bases, leaving a gap of 5 bases between them. The CDR3 runs 10 amino acids, cysteine and phenylalanine included. Only CDR3 DNA remains: 30 bases, in frame from the first base.

The sample here was CD4+ or CD8+ T cells sorted from blood, taken in a trial of the OX40 agonist ivuxolimab. The source is an adult with an advanced solid tumor such as melanoma, head and neck, liver or kidney cancer. The chain links TRBV6-1 with TRBJ2-7; no confident D gene assignment can be made. The CDR3 region reads CASSGREQYF. The DNA sequence follows: TGTGCCAGCAGTGGGCGGGAGCAGTACTTC.